The 4 T cell receptor beta chains below were found in one sample sequenced in a study of beta chain features in type 1 diabetes. These receptors have no identified antigens. General study results and limits: In every one of the four CD4+ subsets, TCRB CDR3s were moderately but significantly shorter in Type 1 diabetes patients.

What was sequenced were expressed TCRB transcripts, since all of the isolated RNA had been reverse transcribed. Sequencing used immunoSEQ multiplex PCR; TCRdb keeps in-frame clones, though not all of them. The data contain roughly 340,000 clones, about 13% of them seen just once; the ten biggest clones take up 0.015%. The sample consisted of naive CD4+ T cells from blood. Every receptor here comes from a woman under 30 with type 1 diabetes.

The V gene is TRBV27, the J gene TRBJ1-2, with D maybe TRBD1 (5 bases). The CDR3 totals 16 residues. Germline-derived CDR1 and CDR2 are MNHEY and SMNVEV (reference sequence). V lost 9 bases and J lost 3, with 23 bases in between. The CDR3 nucleotides are TGTGCCAGTCAACCTGCTGGCAGGGCAGAGGACTATGGCTACACCTTC. It translates to CASQPAGRAEDYGYTF.

The genes are TRBV5-1 and TRBJ1-5; tentative D call: TRBD1 (5 bases). This CDR3 contains 15 residues. The germline V gene has CDR1 SGHRS and CDR2 YFSETQ. Trimming removed 4 bases at V and 2 bases at J, with 13 bases between. As DNA, the CDR3 is TGCGCCAGCAGCCTGGGACCCGAGGGCAATCAGCCCCAGCATTTT. Residues: CASSLGPEGNQPQHF.

The table lists this clone with a few counts. The V and J genes are TRBV30 and TRBJ1-4; D not certain. The germline V and J ends were trimmed by 5 bases and 0 bases, with 16 bases remaining between them. Germline-derived CDR1 and CDR2 are GTSNPN and SVGIG (reference sequence). This CDR3 has 16 amino acids. Here the CDR3 DNA reads TGTGCCTGGGGAAGCGGTCGGACGGCAACTAATGAAAAACTGTTTTTT. It translates to CAWGSGRTATNEKLFF.

This clone turned up a few times. V usage is TRBV6-6 and J usage is TRBJ2-7, with TRBD2 as a possible D gene (6 bases). Trimming cost V 3 bases and J 7 bases, with 19 bases left between them. The germline V gene encodes CDR1 MNHNY and CDR2 SVGAGI (reference sequence). The CDR3 loop spans 15 amino acids. The CDR3 is CASSYSGLPRGEQYF. CDR3 in DNA: TGTGCCAGCAGTTATTCGGGACTTCCCCGTGGAGAGCAGTACTTC.